The sequence of this TCR beta chain was determined in a study of shared clonotypes between healthy human individuals. Method: immunoSEQ multiplex PCR; TCRdb's copy keeps in-frame clones and lacks some. The profile shows approximately 1,500,000 clones, around 97% of them singletons. Germline V CDR1 and CDR2: SEHNR, FQNEAQ (reference sequence). V lost 4 bases to trimming and J lost 2 bases; unmatched junction nucleotides: 6. The CDR3 spans 15 residues. The gene calls are TRBV7-9 and TRBJ1-1, with TRBD1 matching over 8 bases. Sequencing was done on a sample of naive CD4+ T cells sorted from blood. Described subset: CD45RA+ positively selected. The sequence was collected from a man aged 25-45 years in good health. The CDR3 DNA follows: TGTGCCAGCAGCTCCCTGACAGGGGCCAACACTGAAGCTTTCTTT. Protein product: CASSSLTGANTEAFF.